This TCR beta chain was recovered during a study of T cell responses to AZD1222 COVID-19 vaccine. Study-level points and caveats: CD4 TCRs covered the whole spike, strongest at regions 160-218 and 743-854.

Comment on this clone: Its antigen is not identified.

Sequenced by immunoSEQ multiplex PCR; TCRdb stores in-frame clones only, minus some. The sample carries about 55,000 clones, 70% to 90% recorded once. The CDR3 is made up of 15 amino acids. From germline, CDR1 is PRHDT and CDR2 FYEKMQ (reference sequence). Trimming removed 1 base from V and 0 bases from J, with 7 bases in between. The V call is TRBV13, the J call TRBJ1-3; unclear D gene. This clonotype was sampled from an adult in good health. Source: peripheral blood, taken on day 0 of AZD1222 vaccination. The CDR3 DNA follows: TGTGCCAGCAGCTTAGATCGCAACTCTGGAAACACCATATATTTT. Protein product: CASSLDRNSGNTIYF.